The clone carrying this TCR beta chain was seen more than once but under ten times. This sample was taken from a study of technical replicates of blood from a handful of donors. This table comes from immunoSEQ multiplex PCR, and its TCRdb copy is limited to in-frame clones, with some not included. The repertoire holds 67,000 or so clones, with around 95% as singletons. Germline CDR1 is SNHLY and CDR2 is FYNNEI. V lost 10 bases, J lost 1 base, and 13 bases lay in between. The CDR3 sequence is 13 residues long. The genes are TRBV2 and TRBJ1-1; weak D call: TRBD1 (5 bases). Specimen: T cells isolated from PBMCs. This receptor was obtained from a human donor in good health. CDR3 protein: CAIQQGTNTEAFF. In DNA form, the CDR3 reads TGTGCCATACAGCAGGGAACGAACACTGAAGCTTTCTTT.